These 23 T cell receptor beta chains were all obtained from the same sample, sequenced in a study of T-cell memory formation after mild COVID-19. Each CDR3 protein is one row after TCRdb ran MiXCR on the 5' RACE reads. Among roughly 480,000 distinct CDR3 sequences listed, about 23% were seen once. Sequencing was done on a sample of PBMCs or a T cell subset sorted from them (not recorded which). The receptors here all came from an adult woman who had mild COVID-19 (a few samples of this study predate the infection). Cell type and time point are not known.

This clonotype was detected a few times. The rearrangement joins TRBV20-1 to TRBJ2-5; D unresolved. The CDR3 is 13 amino acids. Germline V gene lookup returns CDR1 DFQATT and CDR2 SNEGSKA (reference sequence). The ends were cut back, 1 base at V and 0 bases at J, with 6 bases in the middle. The CDR3 coding sequence is TGCAGTGCTAGAGTATGGGACCAAGAGACCCAGTACTTC. This encodes CSARVWDQETQYF.

This clonotype has only a few counts. The rearrangement links TRBV12-3 or TRBV12-4 to TRBJ1-2, with D tentatively TRBD1 (5 bases). This CDR3 comprises 14 residues. The ends were cut back, 6 bases at V and 4 bases at J, with 15 bases in the middle. CDR3 protein: CASSQGVLGYGYTF. CDR3 DNA sequence: TGTGCCAGCAGCCAGGGAGTCCTAGGCTATGGCTACACCTTC.

The V and J genes are TRBV30 and TRBJ2-7; D possibly uses TRBD1 or TRBD2 (5 bases each). Germline V gives CDR1 GTSNPN, CDR2 SVGIG (reference sequence). Trimming took 1 base from V and 5 from J, leaving 15 bases between them. The CDR3 is 14 residues long. The DNA for the CDR3 is TGTGCCTGGAGTGCCGGGACGTCCTGGAACGAGCAGTACTTC. It yields the protein CAWSAGTSWNEQYF.

The chain is built from TRBV9 and TRBJ1-6; D remains ambiguous. The CDR3 covers 12 residues. V shed 4 bases and J shed 8 bases, with 7 bases lying between them. Germline V CDR1 and CDR2: SGDLS, YYNGEE. CDR3 nucleotide sequence: TGTGCCAGCAGCCCGGATCATTCACCCCTCCACTTT. This translates into CASSPDHSPLHF.

The chain is built from TRBV4-1 and TRBJ2-3; 9 bases are shared with TRBD2. Germline V gene data show CDR1 as MGHRA and CDR2 as YSYEKL. Unmatched junction bases numbered 13, after V lost 3 bases and J lost 3 bases. The CDR3 consists of 18 residues. The CDR3 region has the DNA TGCGCCAGCAGCCATGCGTACGACGTAGCGGGGGAAACAGATACGCAGTATTTT. Protein sequence: CASSHAYDVAGETDTQYF.

V and J are TRBV20-1 and TRBJ1-2; 10 bases agree with TRBD1. J lost 8 bases, V lost 3 bases, and 6 bases had no gene match. The V gene's germline CDR1 is DFQATT and CDR2 SNEGSKA (reference sequence). The CDR3 has 13 amino acids. The CDR3 coding sequence is TGCAGTGCTAGTGGGACAGGGGAAGACGGCTACACCTTC. Protein product: CSASGTGEDGYTF.

This clonotype was seen a handful of times. The genes are TRBV18 and TRBJ1-3, with 12 nucleotides matching TRBD1. The CDR3 is made up of 17 amino acids. V shed 0 bases, J shed 2 bases, and the junction held 2 bases outside the gene matches. Germline V gene sequence: CDR1 KGHSH, CDR2 LQKENI. The CDR3 is CASSPPGTGGTGNTIYF. The CDR3 nucleotides read TGTGCCAGCTCACCACCCGGGACAGGGGGCACTGGAAACACCATATATTTT.

This clonotype was counted a few times. V gene TRBV18 combines with J gene TRBJ2-1; TRBD2 matches at 8 bases. V lost 3 bases to trimming and J lost 9 bases; unmatched junction nucleotides: 7. Germline CDR1 KGHSH, CDR2 LQKENI. This CDR3 is 14 amino acids long. CDR3: CASSPPSGRGEQFF. In DNA, the CDR3 is TGTGCCAGCTCACCTCCAAGCGGGAGAGGTGAGCAGTTCTTC.

The chain carries TRBV4-1 and TRBJ2-2; TRBD2 might be the D (5 bases). This CDR3 comprises 18 residues. Germline CDR1 MGHRA, CDR2 YSYEKL. V was clipped by 4 bases and J by 4 bases, with 22 bases between them. This CDR3 reads CASSPIPRSRSATGELFF. CDR3 coding DNA: TGCGCCAGCAGCCCAATCCCCCGGAGCCGTAGCGCCACCGGGGAGCTGTTTTTT.

This clonotype was picked up a small number of times. CDR3 loop: CASRDRDRGGSQPQHF. The CDR3 DNA reads TGTGCCAGCCGGGACAGGGATCGGGGAGGAAGTCAGCCCCAGCATTTT. The V gene is TRBV6-2 or TRBV6-3, the J gene TRBJ1-5; 9 bases are shared with TRBD1. This CDR3 spans 16 amino acids. After removal of 8 bases from V and 6 bases from J, the junction contained 14 bases not matched to a gene. The germline V gene has CDR1 MNHEY and CDR2 SVGEGT.

The J gene is TRBJ2-6, the V gene TRBV24-1, with D perhaps TRBD1 (6 bases). Trimming shortened V by 9 bases and J by 2 bases, and 16 bases separated the two germline ends. This CDR3 has 16 residues. CDR1 KGHDR and CDR2 SFDVKD come from the germline V gene. The CDR3 DNA reads TGTGCCACCGGTAACAGGGTTTCGGCTGGGGCCAACGTCCTGACTTTC. This codes for CATGNRVSAGANVLTF.

The chain couples TRBV14 to TRBJ1-1; D gene uncertain. The CDR3 consists of 14 residues. Deletions cut 1 base from V and 4 bases from J, with 10 bases between. Per germline, CDR1 SGHDN and CDR2 FVKESK. CDR3 DNA: TGTGCCAGCAGCCAAGGTTTAGTGAGCACTGAAGCTTTCTTT. Translation gives CASSQGLVSTEAFF.

This clonotype was seen once. The CDR3 DNA sequence: TGTGCCAGCAGTTTATTCGGACAGCGCGAAGCTTTCTTT. Translation gives CASSLFGQREAFF. This chain links TRBV12-3 or TRBV12-4 with TRBJ1-1; D might be TRBD1 (6 bases). This CDR3 spans 13 amino acids. V dropped 2 bases and J dropped 8 bases, with 12 bases sitting between them.

The V and J genes are TRBV5-1 and TRBJ2-1, with 11 bases matching TRBD1. V lost 3 bases, J lost 8 bases, and 10 bases stayed unmatched. The CDR3 sequence is 16 residues long. Germline values: CDR1 SGHRS, CDR2 YFSETQ. Written as DNA, the CDR3 is TGCGCCAGCAGCTCTAGTGGGACAGGGGGTTACCATGAGCAGTTCTTC. Translated: CASSSSGTGGYHEQFF.

V and J are TRBV5-1 and TRBJ1-5; D possibly corresponds to TRBD1 (5 bases). This CDR3 contains 16 residues. From germline, CDR1 is SGHRS and CDR2 YFSETQ. The germline V and J ends were trimmed by 0 bases and 2 bases, with 12 bases remaining between them. Written as DNA, the CDR3 is TGCGCCAGCAGCTTGGAAGGAGGGACCGGCAATCAGCCCCAGCATTTT. Translation gives CASSLEGGTGNQPQHF.

The V gene is TRBV5-1, the J gene TRBJ1-1, with TRBD1 as a possible D gene (6 bases). Trimming took 3 bases from V and 0 from J, leaving 15 bases between them. The CDR3 spans 16 residues. Germline values: CDR1 SGHRS, CDR2 YFSETQ. CDR3 DNA: TGCGCCAGCAGCTCACAGGGCTTAGTAATGAACACTGAAGCTTTCTTT. Its translation is CASSSQGLVMNTEAFF.

The chain recombines TRBV5-1 with TRBJ2-2; 11 nucleotides align to TRBD1. The CDR3 length is 16 residues. V lost 4 bases and J lost 6; bases outside the gene matches: 8. CDR1 SGHRS and CDR2 YFSETQ come from the germline V gene. CDR3 residues: CASSESGTGGSGELFF. The CDR3 DNA reads as TGCGCCAGCAGCGAGAGCGGGACAGGGGGGTCCGGGGAGCTGTTTTTT.

The chain couples TRBV3-1 to TRBJ1-5; no clear D. Trimming shortened V by 4 bases and J by 3 bases, and 10 bases separated the two germline ends. The CDR3 length is 14 residues. Germline loops: CDR1 LGHDT, CDR2 YNNKEL (reference sequence). CDR3 bases: TGTGCCAGCAGCCCCCGGGCCTACAATCAGCCCCAGCATTTT. It translates to CASSPRAYNQPQHF.

This sequence joins TRBV5-1 and TRBJ2-1; 10 positions agree with TRBD2. Germline V gene lookup returns CDR1 SGHRS and CDR2 YFSETQ. CDR3 length: 14 residues. With 4 bases clipped from V and 5 bases from J, the junction kept 3 bases outside the gene matches. The CDR3 here is CASSLAGAHNEQFF. The CDR3 DNA is TGCGCCAGCAGCCTAGCGGGAGCGCACAATGAGCAGTTCTTC.

The chain uses TRBV11-2 and TRBJ2-7; the D gene is possibly TRBD1 (5 bases). Per germline, CDR1 SGHAT and CDR2 FQNNGV. V was clipped by 1 base and J by 5 bases, with 12 bases between them. The CDR3 runs to 14 residues. CDR3 loop: CASSLGGRADEQYF. In DNA, the CDR3 is TGTGCCAGCAGCTTAGGCGGCAGGGCTGACGAGCAGTACTTC.

This chain joins TRBV20-1 and TRBJ1-1, with a possible D match to TRBD1 (5 bases). Germline loops: CDR1 DFQATT, CDR2 SNEGSKA (reference sequence). V was cut by 5 bases and J by 1 base, with 14 bases left in between. This CDR3 spans 14 amino acids. The CDR3 spells CSALEDNSNTEAFF. DNA of the CDR3: TGCAGTGCTCTGGAGGACAATTCGAACACTGAAGCTTTCTTT.

This clonotype showed up just a few times. The rearrangement links TRBV5-1 to TRBJ1-4, with no clear D. V was pared by 0 bases and J by 7 bases, with 10 bases between. The V gene's germline CDR1 is SGHRS and CDR2 YFSETQ. This CDR3 is 14 amino acids long. DNA for the CDR3: TGCGCCAGCAGCTTGGCGGCAGGCAGTGAAAAACTGTTTTTT. It codes for CASSLAAGSEKLFF.

The rearrangement uses TRBV30 and TRBJ2-7, with a tentative D call TRBD2 (6 bases). The germline CDR1 and CDR2 sequences are GTSNPN and SVGIG (reference sequence). The V and J ends lost 6 bases and 5 bases respectively, with 17 bases between them. The length of the CDR3 is 13 residues. Written as DNA, the CDR3 is TGTGCCTGCCTAACGGAGGGCCTCCACGAGCAGTACTTC. Its translation is CACLTEGLHEQYF.